One and the same sample provided the 8 T cell receptor beta chains below, sequenced in a study of T cell responses to AZD1222 COVID-19 vaccine. Some clones are missing from TCRdb's copy, which holds only in-frame ones; the method was immunoSEQ multiplex PCR. The data show 150,000 to 200,000 clones, 90% seen once. Sequenced material: peripheral blood, taken 28 days after the second AZD1222 dose. The source is an adult who received the AZD1222 COVID-19 vaccine.

In DNA, the CDR3 is TGTGCCAGCAGCTTTTGGGGAGGAAACACCATATATTTT. It codes for CASSFWGGNTIYF. The chain has TRBV5-6 and TRBJ1-3; D is uncertain. CDR1 is SGHDT and CDR2 is YYEEEE in the germline V gene. The CDR3 is 13 residues long. V was pared by 2 bases and J by 4 bases, with 7 bases between.

V and J are TRBV27 and TRBJ1-4; TRBD1 aligns across 7 bases. CDR1 is MNHEY, CDR2 SMNVEV, per germline (reference sequence). V lost 3 bases, J lost 7 bases, and 5 bases stayed unmatched. The CDR3 consists of 14 residues. CDR3: CASSFLAGGEKLFF. CDR3 sequence (DNA): TGTGCCAGCAGTTTTCTGGCAGGGGGTGAAAAACTGTTTTTT.

The chain combines TRBV28 with TRBJ2-7, with D possibly called TRBD1 or TRBD2 (6 bases each). The CDR3 is 13 amino acids. Germline values: CDR1 MDHEN, CDR2 SYDVKM. V was clipped by 5 bases and J by 4 bases, with 12 bases between them. This CDR3 reads CASSPGGIYEQYF. CDR3 sequence (DNA): TGTGCCAGCAGTCCCGGGGGCATATACGAGCAGTACTTC.

This sequence joins TRBV6-5 and TRBJ2-5; 12 bases align to TRBD2. Germline trimming cut 4 bases from V and 5 bases from J; bases unmatched to any gene: 5. From germline, CDR1 is MNHEY and CDR2 SVGAGI. This CDR3 contains 15 residues. For the CDR3, the DNA is TGTGCCAGCAGTTCAAGACTAGCGGGGGTGGAGACCCAGTACTTC. It specifies CASSSRLAGVETQYF.

This clone was recorded a few times. This chain links TRBV11-3 with TRBJ2-1; unclear D gene. This CDR3 spans 14 amino acids. V lost 5 bases, J lost 8 bases, and 16 bases lay in between. Germline-derived CDR1 and CDR2 are SGHNT and YENEEA. As DNA, the CDR3 is TGTGCCAGCAGCCCCCGGCGTCTTGTCGATGAGCAGTTCTTC. Encoded protein: CASSPRRLVDEQFF.

This chain connects TRBV7-9 to TRBJ2-7; 9 nucleotides line up with TRBD1. The CDR3 is 15 amino acids. Germline values: CDR1 SEHNR, CDR2 FQNEAQ (reference sequence). The ends lost 5 bases at V and 1 base at J; junction bases unmatched: 6. CDR3 amino acids: CASSPPGQGSYEQYF. The DNA for the CDR3 is TGTGCCAGCAGCCCCCCGGGACAGGGTTCCTACGAGCAGTACTTC.

This clone appeared once. V is TRBV4-2 and J is TRBJ2-3; 12 bases are a match to TRBD2. The CDR3 consists of 20 residues. Trimming cost V 0 bases and J 4 bases; bases outside gene matches: 14. From germline, CDR1 is LGHNA and CDR2 YNFKEQ. Written as DNA, the CDR3 is TGTGCCAGCAGCCAAGATCTGCCTAGCGGGAGGGCCGGGAGCCCAGATACGCAGTATTTT. It encodes CASSQDLPSGRAGSPDTQYF.

In the case of this clone: Additional DNA sequences in this sample encode the identical CDR3. The chain combines TRBV12-3 or TRBV12-4 with TRBJ1-2; D may be TRBD1 (5 bases). CDR3 length equals 11 residues. Trimming pared 3 bases from V and 8 bases from J, leaving 7 bases between. The CDR3 loop is CASSLGVGYTF. In DNA, the CDR3 is TGTGCCAGCAGTTTGGGGGTCGGCTACACCTTC.